Listed below are T cell receptor beta chains from one sample, sequenced in a study of T cell repertoires in cytomegalovirus infection. Their antigen targets remain unknown. TCRdb recomputed calls from the reads with MiXCR, one row per CDR3 protein. This table has about 500,000 distinct CDR3 sequences, 30% to 40% appearing once. The sequencing used cultured PBMCs, collected from culture after CMV antigen stimulation. The receptors originated from a human donor in good health (CMV status not recorded). Some clones in this sample may be carry-over from other donors' samples. The CDR3 runs from the conserved cysteine through the conserved F or W. The D gene is left open where the match is weak. The size field is filled for only some rows; it gives once, few, many or a size class.

d_gene,v_gene,abundance,j_gene,CDR3nt,CDR3aa
.,TRBV19,.,TRBJ1-1,TGTGCCAGTAGTCCGGTTGGGAACACTGAAGCTTTCTTT,CASSPVGNTEAFF
TRBD2,TRBV4-1,once,TRBJ2-1,TGCGCCAGCAGCTCACCCCCGGGACTAGCGGGAGTCGATGAGCAGTTCTTC,CASSSPPGLAGVDEQFF
.,TRBV20-1,.,TRBJ2-3,TGCAGTGCTAGTGGCACCGATACGCAGTATTTT,CSASGTDTQYF
TRBD2,TRBV7-2,few,TRBJ2-1,TGTGCCAGCAGCTTATATGTCACTAGCGGGATGGGTGCTATTAGTGAGCAGTTCTTC,CASSLYVTSGMGAISEQFF
.,TRBV9,few,TRBJ2-5,TGTGCCAGCAGCGGGTTTTTCGGGGAGACCCAGTACTTC,CASSGFFGETQYF
.,TRBV20-1,.,TRBJ2-1,TGCAGTGCTAGGAGTTACAATGAGCAGTTCTTC,CSARSYNEQFF
.,TRBV7-2,many,TRBJ1-5,TGTGCCAGCAGCTTACTTTATGATAGCAATCAGCCCCAGCATTTT,CASSLLYDSNQPQHF
.,TRBV15,few,TRBJ1-2,TGTGCCACCAGCAGAGATTTGGGGTTGGGTGGCTACACCTTC,CATSRDLGLGGYTF
.,TRBV29-1,.,TRBJ2-1,TGCAGCGTTGAGGGCAGGTCCACAATATCCTACAATGAGCAGTTCTTC,CSVEGRSTISYNEQFF
.,TRBV6-6,.,TRBJ2-1,TGTGCCAGCAGTTACTTGGGCAGGCGGAGGTGGGATGAGCAGTTCTTC,CASSYLGRRRWDEQFF
TRBD1,TRBV28,few,TRBJ1-2,TGTGCCACTAACCTGGACAGGGTTAACGGCTACACCTTC,CATNLDRVNGYTF
TRBD1,TRBV29-1,.,TRBJ1-2,TGCAGCGTTGATATGGACAGGGGATACTATGGCTACACCTTC,CSVDMDRGYYGYTF
.,TRBV7-2,many,TRBJ2-1,TGTGCCAGCAGTGGAGTGGGTCTACAGGGCACTTACAATGAGCAGTTCTTC,CASSGVGLQGTYNEQFF
.,TRBV12-3/TRBV12-4,few,TRBJ2-1,TGTGCCAGCAGTTTAGTTGGCGCCGCTGCCGACAATGAGCAGTTCTTC,CASSLVGAAADNEQFF
.,TRBV2,.,TRBJ2-7,TGTGCCAGCAGTGATGGTACCCGGAGCTCCTACGAGCAGTACTTC,CASSDGTRSSYEQYF
.,TRBV6-2/TRBV6-3,once,TRBJ2-7,TGTGCCAGCAGCCGGACACACTACGAGCAGTACTTC,CASSRTHYEQYF
.,TRBV20-1,once,TRBJ2-5,TGCAGTGCTAGTACCGGGGGAGAGACCCAGTACTTC,CSASTGGETQYF
TRBD2,TRBV6-1,.,TRBJ2-2,TGTGCCAGCAGTTGGCGCAGCGGGGCCGGGGAGCTGTTTTTT,CASSWRSGAGELFF
TRBD2,TRBV4-1,few,TRBJ2-2,TGCGCCAGCAGTCGGCTAGCGGGAAACACCGGGGAGCTGTTTTTT,CASSRLAGNTGELFF
TRBD1,TRBV15,.,TRBJ1-3,TGTGCCACCAGCAGGACAGGGCCCGGAAACACCATATATTTT,CATSRTGPGNTIYF
.,TRBV6-2/TRBV6-3,.,TRBJ2-7,TGTGCCAGCAGGTTCAGGGGCACCGCCTACGAGCAGTACTTC,CASRFRGTAYEQYF
TRBD2,TRBV7-2,.,TRBJ2-1,TGTGCCAGCAGCTTCCGGGAGGGCCCAAATGAGCAGTTCTTC,CASSFREGPNEQFF
.,TRBV7-2,few,TRBJ1-1,TGTGCCAGCAGCTTAGCGATAACGAACACTGAAGCTTTCTTT,CASSLAITNTEAFF
TRBD2,TRBV7-6,.,TRBJ2-5,TGTGCCAGCGGAACCGCGGGAGGGTCATGGGAGACCCAGTACTTC,CASGTAGGSWETQYF
.,TRBV11-2,few,TRBJ2-1,TGTGCCAGTCAACCTAAGAACAGCTCCTACAATGAGCAGTTCTTC,CASQPKNSSYNEQFF
TRBD1,TRBV11-3,.,TRBJ1-1,TGTGCCAGCAGCTTATTAGGCAGGGGGGCGGTTGAAGCTTTCTTT,CASSLLGRGAVEAFF
.,TRBV6-1,few,TRBJ2-1,TGTGCCAGCAGTGACCGAAATAGGGGTGATGAGCAGTTCTTC,CASSDRNRGDEQFF
TRBD1,TRBV6-8,.,TRBJ1-1,TGTGCCAGCAGTACTTACCGGGACAGGGTTACTGAAGCTTTCTTT,CASSTYRDRVTEAFF
.,TRBV11-2,few,TRBJ2-2,TGTGCCAGCAGCTCACAGGGAGTCGGCGGGGAGCTGTTTTTT,CASSSQGVGGELFF
.,TRBV7-6,.,TRBJ2-1,TGTGCCAGCAGCACAGATGGGGGCCCCTACAATGAGCAGTTCTTC,CASSTDGGPYNEQFF
.,TRBV4-1,.,TRBJ2-1,TGCGCCAGCAGCCAAGTGGGGCGGATCGGCAATGAGCAGTTCTTC,CASSQVGRIGNEQFF
.,TRBV7-8,few,TRBJ2-1,TGTGCCAGCAGTCTTGGGCTACCTAATGACAATGAGCAGTTCTTC,CASSLGLPNDNEQFF
TRBD2,TRBV6-2/TRBV6-3,many,TRBJ2-1,TGTGCCAGCAGACCTACTAGCGGGCCTAGGGAGGGGAATGAGCAGTTCTTC,CASRPTSGPREGNEQFF
TRBD1,TRBV27,.,TRBJ2-1,TGTGCCAGCAGTTTCCTGGGGCAGGGGGCGAAGTTACTGTTCTTC,CASSFLGQGAKLLFF
.,TRBV12-3/TRBV12-4,few,TRBJ2-6,TGTGCCAGCAGTTTAATGGGGATTTCTGGGGCCAACGTCCTGACTTTC,CASSLMGISGANVLTF
.,TRBV4-3,.,TRBJ1-2,TGCGCCAGCGGAACGGGTTACCAAGCTAACTATGGCTACACCTTC,CASGTGYQANYGYTF
.,TRBV28,.,TRBJ1-3,TGTGCCAGCAGTTTGGAGGGGAGCCGCCTGGGAAACACCATATATTTT,CASSLEGSRLGNTIYF
TRBD1,TRBV7-2,many,TRBJ2-5,TGTGCCAGCAGCAATAGACAGGGGAGGGAGACCCAGTACTTC,CASSNRQGRETQYF
.,TRBV28,few,TRBJ2-7,TGTGCCAGCAGCCGAGGGCCGAAGCAGTACTTC,CASSRGPKQYF
TRBD2,TRBV7-2,many,TRBJ2-7,TGTGCCAGCAGCACCAGGGGACTAGCTCACTACGAGCAGTACTTC,CASSTRGLAHYEQYF
TRBD1,TRBV28,.,TRBJ1-1,TGTGCCAGCAGTTTCTCCGGGACAGTGAACACTGAAGCTTTCTTT,CASSFSGTVNTEAFF
.,TRBV6-6,.,TRBJ1-1,TGTGCCAGCAGTGGACCCATGAACACTGAAGCTTTCTTT,CASSGPMNTEAFF
.,TRBV12-3/TRBV12-4,few,TRBJ2-3,TGTGCCAGCAGACCCGGGACTGCAGATACGCAGTATTTT,CASRPGTADTQYF
.,TRBV24-1,few,TRBJ1-3,TGTGCCACCAGTGACCAGAGTTTCAGCGGATACACCATATATTTT,CATSDQSFSGYTIYF
.,TRBV7-3,.,TRBJ2-2,TGTGCCACCGGAGCCAGTTCGAACACCGGGGAGCTGTTTTTT,CATGASSNTGELFF
.,TRBV10-3,.,TRBJ2-5,TGTGCCATCAGTGAGTCGAAGGGGCAAGAGACCCAGTACTTC,CAISESKGQETQYF
.,TRBV12-3/TRBV12-4,.,TRBJ2-1,TGTGCCAGCAGTTTAGCAATGCAGATTAATGAGCAGTTCTTC,CASSLAMQINEQFF